These T cell receptor beta chains were read from a single sample in a study of regulatory T cells in long-lasting Graves disease. TCRdb re-called the multiplex PCR reads with MiXCR, one entry per CDR3 protein. The repertoire consists of under 350,000 distinct CDR3 sequences, with roughly 21% occurring once and the leading ten covering 56%. The sample consisted of peripheral blood mononuclear cells (PBMCs), taken when the disease was refractory, from a patient treated with antithyroid drugs. The receptors originated from a female donor with Graves disease. CDR3s include the opening cysteine and the closing phenylalanine or tryptophan. The D gene is left open where the match is weak. Expanded clones get a size class; other rows say once, few or many, or leave the size out.

J gene	D gene	V gene	clone size	CDR3 protein	CDR3 DNA
TRBJ2-2	-	TRBV7-3	-	CASSPQPSQNTGELFF	TGTGCCAGCAGCCCGCAACCCTCCCAGAACACCGGGGAGCTGTTTTTT
TRBJ2-5	TRBD1	TRBV6-2/TRBV6-3	few	CASSYTWTGRETQYF	TGTGCCAGCAGTTACACCTGGACAGGGCGAGAGACCCAGTACTTC
TRBJ2-7	-	TRBV29-1	few	CSVEVLPYEQYF	TGCAGCGTTGAAGTCCTACCCTACGAGCAGTACTTC
TRBJ2-5	-	TRBV7-9	many	CATKPPGETQYF	TGTGCCACCAAACCCCCCGGAGAGACCCAGTACTTC
TRBJ1-2	-	TRBV30	-	CAWAPWGYGYTF	TGTGCCTGGGCCCCCTGGGGCTATGGCTACACCTTC
TRBJ1-2	TRBD1	TRBV28	many	CATRRGQIYGYTF	TGTGCCACGCGTCGGGGACAGATTTATGGCTACACCTTC
TRBJ2-7	TRBD2	TRBV28	many	CASSGRGTSGRWYEQYF	TGTGCCAGCAGCGGACGAGGGACTAGCGGGAGGTGGTACGAGCAGTACTTC
TRBJ1-3	-	TRBV3-1	-	CASSQERGNTIYF	TGTGCCAGCAGCCAAGAGAGAGGAAACACCATATATTTT
TRBJ1-1	-	TRBV7-9	-	CASSLASGSTEAFF	TGTGCCAGCAGCTTAGCGTCGGGGAGCACTGAAGCTTTCTTT
TRBJ2-6	TRBD1	TRBV12-3/TRBV12-4	once	CASSLGGQGARGANVLTF	TGTGCCAGCAGTTTGGGCGGACAGGGGGCGCGTGGGGCCAACGTCCTGACTTTC
TRBJ2-3	-	TRBV18	few	CASSQGLNTDTQYF	TGTGCCAGCTCACAAGGACTGAACACAGATACGCAGTATTTT
TRBJ2-1	-	TRBV7-2	-	CASSLRDRNEQFF	TGTGCCAGCAGCCTCAGGGACCGCAATGAGCAGTTCTTC
TRBJ1-6	TRBD1	TRBV27	-	CATQRDRDNSPLHF	TGTGCCACCCAACGAGACAGGGATAATTCACCCCTCCACTTT
TRBJ2-7	TRBD1	TRBV6-1	-	CATQRTGDYEQYF	TGTGCCACCCAGAGGACAGGGGATTACGAGCAGTACTTC
TRBJ2-1	-	TRBV9	-	CASRLGGYNEQFF	TGTGCCAGCAGACTCGGGGGATACAATGAGCAGTTCTTC
TRBJ2-7	TRBD1	TRBV20-1	-	CSAGDRSTYEQYF	TGCAGTGCTGGGGACAGATCGACCTACGAGCAGTACTTC
TRBJ2-2	-	TRBV7-2	many	CASSLQRLNTGELFF	TGTGCCAGCAGCTTACAGCGACTGAACACCGGGGAGCTGTTTTTT
TRBJ2-7	TRBD2	TRBV20-1	few	CSAPGLAGGYEQYF	TGCAGTGCTCCCGGACTAGCGGGAGGGTACGAGCAGTACTTC
TRBJ2-4	-	TRBV6-1	-	CASSNPGLTGGTKNIQYF	TGTGCCAGCAGTAACCCGGGGTTGACAGGCGGAACCAAAAACATTCAGTACTTC
TRBJ2-7	-	TRBV20-1	-	CSAPRAGDGGTYEQYF	TGCAGTGCTCCAAGGGCGGGGGACGGGGGCACCTACGAGCAGTACTTC
TRBJ2-1	TRBD2	TRBV4-3	-	CASSQDRLAGAYNEQFF	TGCGCCAGCAGCCAAGATCGTCTAGCGGGAGCCTACAATGAGCAGTTCTTC
TRBJ2-2	TRBD1	TRBV6-1	many	CASTPAHIRGPSCGTGELFF	TGTGCCAGCACCCCCGCACACATCAGGGGGCCCTCGTGCGGCACCGGGGAGCTGTTTTTT
TRBJ2-7	-	TRBV5-1	few	CASSPGPTTNEQYF	TGCGCCAGCAGCCCGGGACCCACTACCAACGAGCAGTACTTC